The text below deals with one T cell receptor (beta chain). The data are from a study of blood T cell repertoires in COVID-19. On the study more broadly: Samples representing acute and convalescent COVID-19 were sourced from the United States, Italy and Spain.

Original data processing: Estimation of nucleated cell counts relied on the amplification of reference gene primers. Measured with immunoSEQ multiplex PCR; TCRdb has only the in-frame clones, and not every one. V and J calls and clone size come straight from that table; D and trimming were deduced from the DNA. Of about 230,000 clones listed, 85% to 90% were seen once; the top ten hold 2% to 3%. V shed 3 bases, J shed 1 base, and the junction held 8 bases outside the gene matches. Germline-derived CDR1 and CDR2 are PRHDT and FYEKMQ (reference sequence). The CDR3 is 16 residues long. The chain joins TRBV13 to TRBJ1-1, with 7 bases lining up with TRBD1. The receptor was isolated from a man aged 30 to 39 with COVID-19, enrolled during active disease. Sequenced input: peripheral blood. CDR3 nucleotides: TGTGCCAGCAGCTTCCGACAGGGTAGGGGGAACACTGAAGCTTTCTTT. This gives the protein CASSFRQGRGNTEAFF.